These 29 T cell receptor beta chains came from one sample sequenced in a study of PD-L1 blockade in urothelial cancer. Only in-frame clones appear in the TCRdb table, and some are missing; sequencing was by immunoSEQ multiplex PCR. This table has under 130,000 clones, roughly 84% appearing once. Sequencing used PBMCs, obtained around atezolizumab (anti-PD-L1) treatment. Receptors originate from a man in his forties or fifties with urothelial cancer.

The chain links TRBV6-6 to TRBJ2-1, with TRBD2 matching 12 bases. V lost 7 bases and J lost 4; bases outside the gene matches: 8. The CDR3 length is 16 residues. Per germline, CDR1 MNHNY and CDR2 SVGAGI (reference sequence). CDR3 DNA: TGTGCCAGCATATCATGGGGACTAGCGGGTTACAATGAGCAGTTCTTC. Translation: CASISWGLAGYNEQFF.

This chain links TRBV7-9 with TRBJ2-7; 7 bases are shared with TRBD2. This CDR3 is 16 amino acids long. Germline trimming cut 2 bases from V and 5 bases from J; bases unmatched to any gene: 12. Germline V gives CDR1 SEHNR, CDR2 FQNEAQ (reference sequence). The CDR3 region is CASSLLGGSSPNEQYF. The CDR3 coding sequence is TGTGCCAGCAGCTTATTAGGCGGGAGCTCCCCCAACGAGCAGTACTTC. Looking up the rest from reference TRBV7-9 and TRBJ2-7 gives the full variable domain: DTGVSQNPRHKITKRGQNVTFRCDPISEHNRLYWYRQTLGQGPEFLTYFQNEAQLEKSRLLSDRFSAERPKGSFSTLEIQRTEQGDSAMYLCASSLLGGSSPNEQYFGPGTRLTVT.

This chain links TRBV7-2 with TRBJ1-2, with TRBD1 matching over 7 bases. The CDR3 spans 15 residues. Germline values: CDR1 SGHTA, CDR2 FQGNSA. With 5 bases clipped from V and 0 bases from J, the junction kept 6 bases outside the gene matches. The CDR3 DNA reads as TGTGCCAGCAGCCAAGGGGGGACAGCTAACTATGGCTACACCTTC. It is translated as CASSQGGTANYGYTF. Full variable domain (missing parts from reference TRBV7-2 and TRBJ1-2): GAGVSQSPSNKVTEKGKDVELRCDPISGHTALYWYRQSLGQGLEFLIYFQGNSAPDKSGLPSDRFSAERTGGSVSTLTIQRTQQEDSAVYLCASSQGGTANYGYTFGSGTRLTVV.

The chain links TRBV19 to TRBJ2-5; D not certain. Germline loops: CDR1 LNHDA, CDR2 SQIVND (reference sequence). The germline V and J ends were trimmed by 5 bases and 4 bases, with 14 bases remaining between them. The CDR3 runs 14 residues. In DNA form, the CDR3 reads TGTGCCAGTAGTGTTGGATTATCAGGAGAGACCCAGTACTTC. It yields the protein CASSVGLSGETQYF.

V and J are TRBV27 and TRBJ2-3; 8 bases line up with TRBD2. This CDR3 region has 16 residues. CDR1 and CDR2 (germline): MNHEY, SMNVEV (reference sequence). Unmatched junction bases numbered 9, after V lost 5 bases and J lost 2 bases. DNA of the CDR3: TGTGCCAGCAGTCCCCGAGGTAGCGGGATCACAGATACGCAGTATTTT. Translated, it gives CASSPRGSGITDTQYF.

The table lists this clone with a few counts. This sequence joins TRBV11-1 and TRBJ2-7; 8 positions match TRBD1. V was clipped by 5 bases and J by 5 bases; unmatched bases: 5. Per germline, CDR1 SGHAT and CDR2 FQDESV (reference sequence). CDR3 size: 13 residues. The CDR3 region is CASSAWTGNEQYF. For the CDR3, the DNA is TGTGCCAGCAGCGCATGGACAGGGAACGAGCAGTACTTC.

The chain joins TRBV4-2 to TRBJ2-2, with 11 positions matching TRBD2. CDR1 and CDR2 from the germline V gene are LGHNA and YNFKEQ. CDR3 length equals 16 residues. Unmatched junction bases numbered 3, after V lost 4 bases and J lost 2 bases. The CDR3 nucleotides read TGTGCCAGCAGCCGGGGACTAGCGGAAAACACCGGGGAGCTGTTTTTT. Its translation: CASSRGLAENTGELFF.

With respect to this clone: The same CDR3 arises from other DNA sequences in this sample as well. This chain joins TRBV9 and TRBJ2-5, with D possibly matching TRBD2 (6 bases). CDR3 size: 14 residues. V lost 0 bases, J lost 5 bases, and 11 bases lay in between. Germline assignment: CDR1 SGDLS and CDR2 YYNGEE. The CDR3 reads CASSVAAGRETQYF. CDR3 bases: TGTGCCAGCAGCGTAGCGGCAGGGAGGGAGACCCAGTACTTC.

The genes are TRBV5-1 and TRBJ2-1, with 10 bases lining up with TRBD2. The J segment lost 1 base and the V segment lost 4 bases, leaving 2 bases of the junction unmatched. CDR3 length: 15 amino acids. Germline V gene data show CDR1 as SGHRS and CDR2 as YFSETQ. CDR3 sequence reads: CASSTTSGSYNEQFF. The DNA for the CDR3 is TGCGCCAGCAGCACGACTAGCGGGTCCTACAATGAGCAGTTCTTC. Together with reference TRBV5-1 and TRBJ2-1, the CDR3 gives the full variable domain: KAGVTQTPRYLIKTRGQQVTLSCSPISGHRSVSWYQQTPGQGLQFLFEYFSETQRNKGNFPGRFSGRQFSNSRSEMNVSTLELGDSALYLCASSTTSGSYNEQFFGPGTRLTVL.

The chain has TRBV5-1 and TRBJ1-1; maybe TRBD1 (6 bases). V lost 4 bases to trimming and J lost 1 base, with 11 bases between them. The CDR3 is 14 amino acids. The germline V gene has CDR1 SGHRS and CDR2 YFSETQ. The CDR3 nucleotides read TGCGCCAGCAGCGTTACAGGGCGGAACACTGAAGCTTTCTTT. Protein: CASSVTGRNTEAFF.

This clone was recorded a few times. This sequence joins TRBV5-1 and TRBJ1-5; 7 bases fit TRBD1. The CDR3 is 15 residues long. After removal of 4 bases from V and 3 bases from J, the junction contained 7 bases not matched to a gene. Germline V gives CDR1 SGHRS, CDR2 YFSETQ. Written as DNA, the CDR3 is TGCGCCAGCAGCCCGGGGACAGTCTCCAATCAGCCCCAGCATTTT. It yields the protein CASSPGTVSNQPQHF. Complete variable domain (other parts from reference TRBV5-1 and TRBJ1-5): KAGVTQTPRYLIKTRGQQVTLSCSPISGHRSVSWYQQTPGQGLQFLFEYFSETQRNKGNFPGRFSGRQFSNSRSEMNVSTLELGDSALYLCASSPGTVSNQPQHFGDGTRLSIL.

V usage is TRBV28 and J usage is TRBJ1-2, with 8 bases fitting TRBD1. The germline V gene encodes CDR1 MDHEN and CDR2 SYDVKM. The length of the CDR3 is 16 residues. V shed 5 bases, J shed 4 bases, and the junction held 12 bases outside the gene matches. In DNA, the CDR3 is TGTGCCAGCAGTCAGAGTCCCGGGACAGGTAGCTATGGCTACACCTTC. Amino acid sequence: CASSQSPGTGSYGYTF.

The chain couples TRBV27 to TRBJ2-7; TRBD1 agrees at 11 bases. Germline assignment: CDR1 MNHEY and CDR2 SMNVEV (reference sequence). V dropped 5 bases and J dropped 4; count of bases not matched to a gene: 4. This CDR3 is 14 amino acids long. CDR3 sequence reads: CASSTGTGGYEQYF. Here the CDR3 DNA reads TGTGCCAGCAGTACCGGGACAGGGGGATACGAGCAGTACTTC.

The CDR3 DNA reads as TGTGCCAGCAGCTTTCGGGATCGTGCCACCGGGGAGCTGTTTTTT. Protein: CASSFRDRATGELFF. The chain recombines TRBV5-4 with TRBJ2-2; D possibly corresponds to TRBD2 (5 bases). The V end was cut by 2 bases, the J end by 4 bases, with 12 bases between. CDR3 size: 15 residues. Germline V lookup: CDR1 SGHNT, CDR2 YYREEE (reference sequence). The full variable domain, rest sourced from reference TRBV5-4 and TRBJ2-2, is ETGVTQSPTHLIKTRGQQVTLRCSSQSGHNTVSWYQQALGQGPQFIFQYYREEENGRGNFPPRFSGLQFPNYSSELNVNALELDDSALYLCASSFRDRATGELFFGEGSRLTVL.

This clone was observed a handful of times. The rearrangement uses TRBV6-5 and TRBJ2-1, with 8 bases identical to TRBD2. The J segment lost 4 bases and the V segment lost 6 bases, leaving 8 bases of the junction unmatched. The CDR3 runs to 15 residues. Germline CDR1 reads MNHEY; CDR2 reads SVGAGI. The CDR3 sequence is CASRPAGLGYNEQFF. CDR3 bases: TGTGCCAGCAGGCCTGCGGGACTAGGTTACAATGAGCAGTTCTTC.

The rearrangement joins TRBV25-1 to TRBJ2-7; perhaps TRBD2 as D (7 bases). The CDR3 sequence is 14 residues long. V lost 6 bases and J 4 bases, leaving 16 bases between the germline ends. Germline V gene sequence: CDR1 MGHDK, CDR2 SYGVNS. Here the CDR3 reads CASRNGGPPYEQYF. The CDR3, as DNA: TGTGCCAGCAGGAACGGGGGGCCGCCTTACGAGCAGTACTTC.

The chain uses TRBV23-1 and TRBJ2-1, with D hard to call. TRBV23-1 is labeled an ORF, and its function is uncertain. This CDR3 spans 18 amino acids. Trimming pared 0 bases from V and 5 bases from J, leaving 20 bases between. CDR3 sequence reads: CASSQSGTLRIAHNEQFF. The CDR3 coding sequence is TGCGCCAGCAGTCAATCTGGTACCCTGAGAATAGCCCACAATGAGCAGTTCTTC.

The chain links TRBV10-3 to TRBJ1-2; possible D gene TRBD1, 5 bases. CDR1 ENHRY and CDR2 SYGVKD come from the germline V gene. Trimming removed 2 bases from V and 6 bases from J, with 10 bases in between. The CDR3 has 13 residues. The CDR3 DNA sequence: TGTGCCATCAGTGAGAACAGGTCCAATGGCTACACCTTC. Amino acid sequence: CAISENRSNGYTF.

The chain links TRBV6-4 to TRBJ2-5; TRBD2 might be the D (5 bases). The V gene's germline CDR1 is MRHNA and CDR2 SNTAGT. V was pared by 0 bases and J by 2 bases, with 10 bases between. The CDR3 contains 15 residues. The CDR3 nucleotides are TGTGCCAGCAGTGACTCGCCGGGGAGACAAGAGACCCAGTACTTC. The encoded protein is CASSDSPGRQETQYF.

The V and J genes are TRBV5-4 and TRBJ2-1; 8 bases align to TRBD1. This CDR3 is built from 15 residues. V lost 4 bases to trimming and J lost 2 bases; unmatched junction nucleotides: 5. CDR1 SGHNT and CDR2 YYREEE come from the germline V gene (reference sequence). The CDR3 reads CASSEAGGAYNEQFF. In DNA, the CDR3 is TGTGCCAGCAGCGAAGCAGGGGGCGCCTACAATGAGCAGTTCTTC.

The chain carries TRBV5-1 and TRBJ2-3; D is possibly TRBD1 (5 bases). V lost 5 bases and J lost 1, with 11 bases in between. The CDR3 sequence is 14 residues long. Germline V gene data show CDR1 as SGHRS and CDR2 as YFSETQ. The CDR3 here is CASRESRGTDTQYF. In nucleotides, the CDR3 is TGCGCCAGCAGAGAATCCAGGGGCACAGATACGCAGTATTTT.

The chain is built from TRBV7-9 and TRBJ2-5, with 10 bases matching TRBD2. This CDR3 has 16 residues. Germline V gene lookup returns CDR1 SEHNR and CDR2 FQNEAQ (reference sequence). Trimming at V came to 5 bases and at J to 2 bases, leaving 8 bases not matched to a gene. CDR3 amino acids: CASSQTGAGGQETQYF. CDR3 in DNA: TGTGCCAGCAGCCAAACCGGAGCGGGAGGGCAAGAGACCCAGTACTTC.

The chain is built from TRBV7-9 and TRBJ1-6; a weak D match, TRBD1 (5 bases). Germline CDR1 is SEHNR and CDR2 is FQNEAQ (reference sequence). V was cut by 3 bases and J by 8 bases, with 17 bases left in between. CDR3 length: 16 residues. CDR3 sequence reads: CASSFSPGNRDSPLHF. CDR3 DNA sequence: TGTGCCAGCAGCTTTTCGCCAGGGAACCGGGATTCACCCCTCCACTTT.

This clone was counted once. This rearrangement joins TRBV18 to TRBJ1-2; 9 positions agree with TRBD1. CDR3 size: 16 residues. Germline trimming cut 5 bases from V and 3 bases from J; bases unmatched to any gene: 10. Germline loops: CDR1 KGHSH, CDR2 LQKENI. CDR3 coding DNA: TGTGCCAGCTCAGGTCCACCGGGACAGGGAGACTATGGCTACACCTTC. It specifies CASSGPPGQGDYGYTF.

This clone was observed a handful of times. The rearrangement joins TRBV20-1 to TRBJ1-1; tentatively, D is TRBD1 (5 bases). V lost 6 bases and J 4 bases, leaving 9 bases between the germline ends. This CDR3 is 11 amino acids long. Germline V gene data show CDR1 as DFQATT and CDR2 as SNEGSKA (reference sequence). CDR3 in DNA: TGCAGTGCCGCCGACAGCACTGAAGCTTTCTTT. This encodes CSAADSTEAFF.

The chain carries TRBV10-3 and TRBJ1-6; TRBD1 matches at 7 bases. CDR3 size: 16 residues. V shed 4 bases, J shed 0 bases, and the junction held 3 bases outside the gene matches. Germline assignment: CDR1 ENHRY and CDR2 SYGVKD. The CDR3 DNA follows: TGTGCCATCAGTGGGACAGGCGGCTCCTATAATTCACCCCTCCACTTT. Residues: CAISGTGGSYNSPLHF.

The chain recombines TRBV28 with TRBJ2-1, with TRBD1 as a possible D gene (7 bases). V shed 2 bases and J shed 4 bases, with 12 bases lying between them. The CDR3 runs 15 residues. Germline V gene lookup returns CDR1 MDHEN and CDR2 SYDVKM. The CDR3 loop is CASSLAGQIYNEQFF. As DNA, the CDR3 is TGTGCCAGCAGTTTAGCGGGACAGATTTACAATGAGCAGTTCTTC.

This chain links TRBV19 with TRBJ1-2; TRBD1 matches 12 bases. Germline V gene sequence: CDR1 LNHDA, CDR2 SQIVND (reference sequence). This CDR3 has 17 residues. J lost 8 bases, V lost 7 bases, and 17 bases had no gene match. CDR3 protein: CASIGPGQGASAAGYTF. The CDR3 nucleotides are TGTGCCAGTATAGGGCCGGGACAGGGGGCGTCTGCCGCCGGCTACACCTTC.

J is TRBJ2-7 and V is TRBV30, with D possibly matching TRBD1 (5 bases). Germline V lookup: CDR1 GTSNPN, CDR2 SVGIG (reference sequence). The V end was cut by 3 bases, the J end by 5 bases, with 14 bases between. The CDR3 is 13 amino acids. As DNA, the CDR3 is TGTGCCTGGAGAAAGGCAGGGCCCGACGAGCAGTACTTC. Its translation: CAWRKAGPDEQYF.